The following is a T cell receptor beta chain sequence with its context. Antigen specificity is unknown. This record belongs to a study of cytomegalovirus exposure and HLA in healthy donors. The study ran its PCR with 60 Vbeta and 13 Jbeta primers. The protocol was immunoSEQ multiplex PCR, while the TCRdb copy is restricted to in-frame clones and leaves out a portion. The table lists about 170,000 clones. Study results and limitations: TCR beta sequences reportedly predicted most subjects' HLA-A and HLA-B alleles accurately. There were 150 to 200 TCR beta chains listed as cytomegalovirus-associated.

The clonotype comes from a woman aged 60 to 75 in good health and CMV-seronegative. What was sequenced was PBMCs.

The CDR3 bases are TGTGCCAGCAGCTTAGGTGGGGCATTTTACACTGAAGCTTTCTTT. It specifies CASSLGGAFYTEAFF. This chain uses TRBV7-9 with TRBJ1-1, with D maybe TRBD1 (5 bases). V was pared by 1 base and J by 3 bases, with 12 bases between. The V gene's germline CDR1 is SEHNR and CDR2 FQNEAQ (reference sequence). The length of the CDR3 is 15 residues.